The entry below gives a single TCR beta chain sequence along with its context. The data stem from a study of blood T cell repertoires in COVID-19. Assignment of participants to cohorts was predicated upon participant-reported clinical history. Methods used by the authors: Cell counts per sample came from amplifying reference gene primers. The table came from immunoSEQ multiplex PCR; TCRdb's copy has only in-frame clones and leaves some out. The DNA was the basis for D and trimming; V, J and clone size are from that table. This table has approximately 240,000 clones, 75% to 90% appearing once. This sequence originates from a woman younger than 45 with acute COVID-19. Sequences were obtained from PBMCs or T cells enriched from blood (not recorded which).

The CDR3 coding sequence is TGCGCCAGCACTCAAGGTTCCGGAGTTAGGTCCTACAATGAGCAGTTCTTC. This sequence encodes CASTQGSGVRSYNEQFF. The chain recombines TRBV10-2 with TRBJ2-1; D unclear. CDR1 WSHSY and CDR2 SAAADI come from the germline V gene. The CDR3 has 17 residues. Trimming took off 7 bases at V and 1 base at J, with 20 bases between the two ends.